This T cell receptor beta chain was retrieved from a study of shared clonotypes between healthy human individuals. V gave up 3 bases and J gave up 2 bases, with 17 bases separating them. This CDR3 is built from 16 residues. CDR1 is GTSNPN and CDR2 is SVGIG in the germline V gene (reference sequence). A remark on this clone: Antigen: not known.

The authors divided CD4+ cells into CD45RA+ naive and CD45RA-negative memory subsets. Genomic DNA belonging to each subset was distributed in equal measure over several immunoSEQ plates. Per the authors' pipeline: Because ImmunoSEQ provided only junction sequences with no quality scores, the filtering differed. Generated by immunoSEQ multiplex PCR, the TCRdb table keeps only in-frame clones and is missing some. Clone size and the V and J calls come from that table; the DNA yielded D and trimming. The table has about 2.3 million clones, 85% to 95% seen once. Findings and caveats of the study: The study drew on few donors, limiting represented genetic and exposure-history diversity.

The chain recombines TRBV30 with TRBJ2-1, with a possible D match to TRBD1 (6 bases). This sequence was found in a man younger than 30 in good health. Some clones in this sample may be carry-over from other donors' samples. Sequenced input: naive CD4+ T cells from PBMCs. Subset meaning: CD45RA+ positively selected. The CDR3 coding sequence is TGTGCCTGGAGGGGCCCCCAGGGGACACCCTACAATGAGCAGTTCTTC. Residues: CAWRGPQGTPYNEQFF.